Presented here are 13 T cell receptor beta chains from one specimen sequenced in a study of T cell responses to AZD1222 COVID-19 vaccine (TCRdb year 2021). The receptor library was made with the immunoSEQ multiplex PCR assay. TCRdb limited this immuneACCESS table to in-frame rearrangements with V and J called. A share of clones is missing; checked studies link under half to unresolved V genes, and the rest is unexplained. The sample table records about 140,000 clones; 85% to 95% of these occur just once. The ten biggest clones cover roughly 3.6% of the sample. In the paper's terms, the time point label means: about 28 days (+/-7) after the second vaccine dose. The sample was peripheral blood, taken 28 days after the second AZD1222 dose. These receptors all stem from an adult who received the AZD1222 COVID-19 vaccine.

The rearrangement uses TRBV5-4 and TRBJ2-5; no clear D gene. The germline V gene has CDR1 SGHNT and CDR2 YYREEE (reference sequence). V lost 4 bases and J lost 4, with 14 bases in between. The CDR3 runs to 14 residues. CDR3 coding DNA: TGTGCCAGCAGCCGCGGTCCTGACGGAGAGACCCAGTACTTC. It is translated as CASSRGPDGETQYF.

This clone was recorded a few times. The CDR3 loop reads CASSQDSEGRTEAFF. The CDR3 DNA sequence: TGTGCCAGCAGCCAAGATTCGGAGGGGCGCACTGAAGCTTTCTTT. The genes are TRBV4-2 and TRBJ1-1; possibly TRBD1 for D (5 bases). Between the trimmed V and J ends, which lost 0 bases and 4 bases, there was a span of 12 bases. CDR3 length equals 15 residues. Per the germline V gene, CDR1 is LGHNA and CDR2 is YNFKEQ.

The rearrangement links TRBV4-1 to TRBJ1-5; D is ambiguous. The CDR3 is 16 residues long. Deletions cut 1 base from V and 6 bases from J, with 16 bases between. Germline V gives CDR1 MGHRA, CDR2 YSYEKL. The CDR3 bases are TGCGCCAGCAGCCAAGTCTTAAGGGAGCGGAGTCAGCCCCAGCATTTT. This sequence encodes CASSQVLRERSQPQHF.

The chain carries TRBV7-9 and TRBJ1-1, with D possibly being TRBD1 (6 bases). This CDR3 comprises 17 residues. Between the trimmed V and J ends, which lost 5 bases and 5 bases, there was a span of 24 bases. Germline loops: CDR1 SEHNR, CDR2 FQNEAQ (reference sequence). CDR3 bases: TGTGCCAGCAGCATAATAGGGCAGGGGAGGTTAAAAACTGAAGCTTTCTTT. Translation: CASSIIGQGRLKTEAFF.

This chain connects TRBV7-9 to TRBJ1-5, with D possibly TRBD1 on 6 matching bases. CDR1 and CDR2 (germline): SEHNR, FQNEAQ (reference sequence). The CDR3 has 18 residues. Trimming left V 3 bases short and J 0 bases short, with 18 bases between. CDR3 coding DNA: TGTGCCAGCAGCTTTTCGTACAGGGCCGAATATAGCAATCAGCCCCAGCATTTT. The encoded protein is CASSFSYRAEYSNQPQHF. Looking up the rest from reference TRBV7-9 and TRBJ1-5 gives the full variable domain: DTGVSQNPRHKITKRGQNVTFRCDPISEHNRLYWYRQTLGQGPEFLTYFQNEAQLEKSRLLSDRFSAERPKGSFSTLEIQRTEQGDSAMYLCASSFSYRAEYSNQPQHFGDGTRLSIL.

The chain employs TRBV10-2 and TRBJ1-4; D may be TRBD1 (5 bases). Germline loops: CDR1 WSHSY, CDR2 SAAADI. Trimming shortened V by 4 bases and J by 8 bases, and 17 bases separated the two germline ends. CDR3 size: 15 residues. CDR3 sequence reads: CASSASGTGREKLFF. The CDR3 nucleotides are TGCGCCAGCAGTGCCAGCGGGACGGGGAGAGAAAAACTGTTTTTT.

The chain carries TRBV19 and TRBJ1-6; weak D call: TRBD1 (5 bases). Deletions cut 8 bases from V and 10 bases from J, with 12 bases between. This CDR3 spans 12 amino acids. Germline lookup yields CDR1 LNHDA and CDR2 SQIVND (reference sequence). In DNA, the CDR3 is TGTGCCAGTGAGGGGTTGGGGTCACCCCTCCACTTT. Translated: CASEGLGSPLHF.

This clone was seen once. The rearrangement joins TRBV7-8 to TRBJ1-5; 8 nucleotides match TRBD1. Germline-derived CDR1 and CDR2 are SGHVS and FQNEAQ. V trimming: 1 base; J trimming: 2 bases; junction bases outside the gene matches: 4. The CDR3 is 16 amino acids. The CDR3 DNA follows: TGTGCCAGCAGCTTAGTTGGACAGGGTCGCAATCAGCCCCAGCATTTT. Residues: CASSLVGQGRNQPQHF.

The count of this clone is one. The sample carries other DNA sequences with the same CDR3. This chain uses TRBV2 with TRBJ2-3; D not certain. Trimming stripped 5 bases from V and 2 bases from J, with 2 bases between. This CDR3 spans 11 amino acids. Per germline, CDR1 SNHLY and CDR2 FYNNEI. The CDR3 reads CASSYTDTQYF. The CDR3 DNA reads as TGTGCCAGCAGTTACACAGATACGCAGTATTTT.

This clone was seen a handful of times. This chain links TRBV28 with TRBJ1-4; no firm D call. CDR1 MDHEN and CDR2 SYDVKM come from the germline V gene. CDR3 length: 14 amino acids. V was pared by 7 bases and J by 8 bases, with 17 bases between. Here the CDR3 DNA reads TGTGCCAGCAACGCGGGGAGGAGAGGGGAAAAACTGTTTTTT. As protein: CASNAGRRGEKLFF.

The chain is built from TRBV11-1 and TRBJ2-5, with D tentatively TRBD1 (5 bases). V shed 6 bases and J shed 7 bases, with 15 bases lying between them. The CDR3 spans 13 residues. Germline CDR1 and CDR2: SGHAT and FQDESV (reference sequence). The CDR3 here is CASRPQGGRTQYF. CDR3 nucleotide sequence: TGTGCCAGCAGGCCCCAGGGTGGGCGGACCCAGTACTTC.

This chain joins TRBV7-8 and TRBJ1-2, with D perhaps matching TRBD1 (6 bases). The V end was cut by 3 bases, the J end by 8 bases, with 10 bases between. The CDR3 covers 12 residues. From germline, CDR1 is SGHVS and CDR2 FQNEAQ. The CDR3 protein is CASSFAGGGYTF. The DNA of the CDR3 is TGTGCCAGCAGCTTTGCCGGGGGCGGCTACACCTTC.

V and J are TRBV4-1 and TRBJ1-1, with TRBD1 matching 7 bases. The CDR3 runs 13 residues. In germline, CDR1 is MGHRA, CDR2 YSYEKL. Germline trimming cut 4 bases from V and 5 bases from J; bases unmatched to any gene: 4. In DNA, the CDR3 is TGCGCCAGCAGCCGCTTGGGACAGACTGAAGCTTTCTTT. Its translation is CASSRLGQTEAFF.